The 18 T cell receptor beta chains presented below share a single source sample, sequenced in a study of radiotherapy plus CTLA-4 blockade in lung cancer. Assay used: immunoSEQ multiplex PCR; TCRdb lists only in-frame clones, some missing. Among under 90,000 clones listed, approximately 75% were seen once. The material was peripheral blood, obtained from a patient treated with radiotherapy plus ipilimumab. These receptors originate from a human donor with non-small cell lung cancer that progressed on radiotherapy plus ipilimumab.

The CDR3 DNA reads TGTGCCAGCAGCGGCCGTCGGGGCGGGACTGAAGCTTTCTTT. It encodes CASSGRRGGTEAFF. The chain uses TRBV9 and TRBJ1-1, with a tentative D call TRBD1 (5 bases). Per germline, CDR1 SGDLS and CDR2 YYNGEE. This CDR3 region has 14 residues. The V and J ends lost 3 bases and 5 bases respectively, with 14 bases between them.

CDR3 nucleotides: TGTGCCAGCAGCGTAGCGGCAGGGAGGATGAACACTGAAGCTTTCTTT. This sequence encodes CASSVAAGRMNTEAFF. The genes are TRBV9 and TRBJ1-1, with D perhaps matching TRBD1 (5 bases). The CDR3 length is 16 residues. The V and J ends lost 0 bases and 0 bases respectively, with 12 bases between them. Germline V gene data show CDR1 as SGDLS and CDR2 as YYNGEE.

This chain joins TRBV5-4 and TRBJ2-3; D uncertain. The CDR3 consists of 14 residues. V lost 5 bases and J lost 1, with 11 bases in between. The germline V gene has CDR1 SGHNT and CDR2 YYREEE (reference sequence). The DNA of the CDR3 is TGTGCCAGCAGTTATGAGCCCCGCACAGATACGCAGTATTTT. Translation: CASSYEPRTDTQYF.

This clone has only one observation. This sequence joins TRBV6-1 and TRBJ2-5, with a tentative D call TRBD2 (7 bases). Germline V lookup: CDR1 MNHNS, CDR2 SASEGT. The germline V and J ends were trimmed by 5 bases and 10 bases, with 20 bases remaining between them. There are 14 residues in the CDR3. The CDR3 bases are TGTGCCAGCAGTCAATATTTTGGGAGGGGGGACCAGTACTTC. The encoded protein is CASSQYFGRGDQYF.

The chain uses TRBV5-1 and TRBJ2-2; D might be TRBD2 (7 bases). The CDR3 has 17 residues. CDR1 is SGHRS, CDR2 YFSETQ, per germline. V was shortened by 0 bases and J by 1 base, with 13 bases between the two germline ends. The CDR3 region has the DNA TGCGCCAGCAGCTTGGTGGCGGGGGCTTTGAACACCGGGGAGCTGTTTTTT. Its translation: CASSLVAGALNTGELFF. The full variable domain, with the rest looked up from reference TRBV5-1 and TRBJ2-2, is KAGVTQTPRYLIKTRGQQVTLSCSPISGHRSVSWYQQTPGQGLQFLFEYFSETQRNKGNFPGRFSGRQFSNSRSEMNVSTLELGDSALYLCASSLVAGALNTGELFFGEGSRLTVL.

The V and J genes are TRBV6-5 and TRBJ1-2, with no clear D. In germline, CDR1 is MNHEY, CDR2 SVGAGI. V gave up 5 bases and J gave up 10 bases, with 14 bases separating them. This CDR3 spans 12 amino acids. CDR3 nucleotide sequence: TGTGCCAGCAGTCTGCGGAGTGGGATCTACACCTTC. Translated: CASSLRSGIYTF.

By share of the sample, this clone is medium-sized. The gene calls are TRBV7-2 and TRBJ1-3; D is unclear. The CDR3 consists of 11 residues. V was shortened by 3 bases and J by 7 bases, with 4 bases between the two germline ends. From germline, CDR1 is SGHTA and CDR2 FQGNSA. The CDR3 loop is CASSFYNTIYF. DNA of the CDR3: TGTGCCAGCAGCTTCTACAACACCATATATTTT.

The chain carries TRBV29-1 and TRBJ2-7; the D is unclear. V lost 2 bases to trimming and J lost 2 bases, with 7 bases between them. CDR3 length equals 12 residues. From germline, CDR1 is SQVTM and CDR2 ANQGSEA. CDR3 nucleotide sequence: TGCAGCGTTGAAAATCAGACCTACGAGCAGTACTTC. Residues: CSVENQTYEQYF.

CDR3 loop: CASSPGGYLEQFF. As DNA, the CDR3 is TGTGCCAGCAGCCCTGGAGGGTATCTTGAGCAGTTCTTC. The chain is built from TRBV11-3 and TRBJ2-1; tentatively, D is TRBD2 (6 bases). The CDR3 runs 13 residues. Germline CDR1 reads SGHNT; CDR2 reads YENEEA. Trimming took off 5 bases at V and 9 bases at J, with 14 bases between the two ends.

In this sample, this clone turned up a few times. V is TRBV6-6 and J is TRBJ1-2; 11 positions match TRBD1. CDR1 MNHNY and CDR2 SVGAGI come from the germline V gene (reference sequence). After removal of 6 bases from V and 6 bases from J, the junction contained 12 bases not matched to a gene. The CDR3 runs 16 residues. CDR3 loop: CASSEDGTGGRDGYTF. For the CDR3, the DNA is TGTGCCAGCAGCGAGGACGGGACAGGGGGGCGGGATGGCTACACCTTC.

In its sample, this clone was seen a few times. CDR3 nucleotide sequence: TGTGCCAGCTGGGTCTATGGCTACACCTTC. Its translation is CASWVYGYTF. J is TRBJ1-2 and V is TRBV2; D uncertain. The V and J ends lost 8 bases and 4 bases respectively, with 5 bases between them. Germline CDR1 and CDR2: SNHLY and FYNNEI. CDR3 size: 10 residues. The variable domain in full, completed from reference TRBV2 and TRBJ1-2, reads EPEVTQTPSHQVTQMGQEVILRCVPISNHLYFYWYRQILGQKVEFLVSFYNNEISEKSEIFDDQFSVERPDGSNFTLKIRSTKLEDSAMYFCASWVYGYTFGSGTRLTVV.

The chain uses TRBV7-2 and TRBJ1-1, with TRBD1 identical over 9 bases. V lost 5 bases to trimming and J lost 5 bases; unmatched junction nucleotides: 9. This CDR3 contains 15 residues. Germline CDR1 and CDR2: SGHTA and FQGNSA. CDR3 region: CASSLTGGAGTEAFF. The CDR3 DNA follows: TGTGCCAGCAGCCTAACAGGGGGCGCGGGGACTGAAGCTTTCTTT.

Only a few counts were recorded for this clone. The DNA of the CDR3 is TGTGCCAGCAGTTACCTAGCGGGGATACCTTACTACGAGCAGTACTTC. It translates to CASSYLAGIPYYEQYF. V gene TRBV6-6 combines with J gene TRBJ2-7; TRBD2 aligns across 9 bases. CDR1 and CDR2 (germline): MNHNY, SVGAGI (reference sequence). The CDR3 is made up of 16 amino acids. J gave up 3 bases and V 2 bases, and 8 bases lay outside the gene matches.

V and J are TRBV27 and TRBJ2-7, with D perhaps TRBD2 (5 bases). Germline CDR1 and CDR2: MNHEY and SMNVEV (reference sequence). The CDR3 contains 12 residues. The V and J ends lost 2 bases and 3 bases respectively, with 5 bases between them. The CDR3 loop is CASSLGGYEQYF. DNA for the CDR3: TGTGCCAGCAGTTTAGGAGGCTACGAGCAGTACTTC.

This chain uses TRBV14 with TRBJ1-3, with no clear D. Germline lookup yields CDR1 SGHDN and CDR2 FVKESK. The CDR3 runs 14 residues. V was pared by 4 bases and J by 0 bases, with 7 bases between. CDR3 residues: CASSPRASGNTIYF. In DNA form, the CDR3 reads TGTGCCAGCAGCCCACGGGCCTCTGGAAACACCATATATTTT.

This sequence joins TRBV28 and TRBJ1-4, with D perhaps matching TRBD1 (5 bases). There are 15 residues in the CDR3. Germline values: CDR1 MDHEN, CDR2 SYDVKM. V lost 1 base and J lost 5, with 11 bases in between. DNA of the CDR3: TGTGCCAGCAGTTTATTCGGGACTGTGAATGAAAAACTGTTTTTT. Translated, it gives CASSLFGTVNEKLFF.

This rearrangement joins TRBV2 to TRBJ2-7; the D is unclear. This CDR3 is built from 12 residues. From germline, CDR1 is SNHLY and CDR2 FYNNEI. The V gene lost 4 bases and the J gene lost 4 bases, with 8 bases spanning the gap. The CDR3, as DNA: TGTGCCAGCAGTGGGCTAGAATACGAGCAGTACTTC. This sequence encodes CASSGLEYEQYF.

The genes are TRBV7-2 and TRBJ1-2; D call uncertain. The ends were cut back, 2 bases at V and 6 bases at J, with 13 bases in the middle. This CDR3 is 14 amino acids long. Germline V gene lookup returns CDR1 SGHTA and CDR2 FQGNSA. CDR3: CASSLSGSGHGYTF. The CDR3 bases are TGTGCCAGCAGCTTAAGTGGGTCGGGCCATGGCTACACCTTC.